This passage covers 26 T cell receptor beta chains from one sample sequenced in a study of blood T cell repertoires in COVID-19. Measured with immunoSEQ multiplex PCR; TCRdb has only the in-frame clones, and not every one. The table has about 64,000 clones, approximately 80% seen once; the top ten hold 14%. The sequenced sample was peripheral blood. The receptor set was obtained from a man aged 60 to 75 with COVID-19, enrolled during active disease.

This chain joins TRBV4-2 and TRBJ2-7, with a weak D call TRBD2 (6 bases). V dropped 0 bases and J dropped 3 bases, with 12 bases sitting between them. This CDR3 spans 15 amino acids. The germline CDR1 and CDR2 sequences are LGHNA and YNFKEQ. The CDR3 region has the DNA TGTGCCAGCAGCCAAGAAGGGTCGCGGGGCTACGAGCAGTACTTC. Protein: CASSQEGSRGYEQYF.

This rearrangement joins TRBV11-3 to TRBJ2-3, with D tentatively TRBD2 (5 bases). The V end lost 4 bases, the J end lost 4 bases, and 9 bases lay between the germline ends. Germline CDR1 and CDR2: SGHNT and YENEEA. The CDR3 is 13 residues long. The CDR3 sequence is CASSSLGADTQYF. In DNA form, the CDR3 reads TGTGCCAGCAGCTCCCTCGGGGCAGATACGCAGTATTTT.

The CDR3 nucleotides are TGCGCCAGCAGCTTAGGACAGCCGAGTTCACCCCTCCACTTT. As protein: CASSLGQPSSPLHF. The V gene is TRBV5-1, the J gene TRBJ1-6, with D perhaps TRBD1 (6 bases). The CDR3 contains 14 residues. Trimming removed 2 bases from V and 9 bases from J, with 12 bases in between. From germline, CDR1 is SGHRS and CDR2 YFSETQ.

In its sample, this clone was seen once. V gene TRBV30 combines with J gene TRBJ2-7; no definite D call. This CDR3 comprises 13 residues. Trimming stripped 0 bases from V and 3 bases from J, with 9 bases between. The germline CDR1 and CDR2 sequences are GTSNPN and SVGIG (reference sequence). CDR3 in amino acids: CAWSVSPLYEQYF. The CDR3, as DNA: TGTGCCTGGAGTGTATCTCCTCTCTACGAGCAGTACTTC.

This clone occurred a few times. The chain carries TRBV30 and TRBJ2-2; D might be TRBD2 (5 bases). Between the trimmed V and J ends, which lost 4 bases and 2 bases, there was a span of 11 bases. CDR1 and CDR2 from the germline V gene are GTSNPN and SVGIG (reference sequence). This CDR3 has 14 amino acids. This CDR3 is CAWTRDLNTGELFF. For the CDR3, the DNA is TGTGCCTGGACCCGGGATCTAAACACCGGGGAGCTGTTTTTT.

The chain uses TRBV27 and TRBJ2-7, with 9 bases matching TRBD1. V shed 5 bases, J shed 3 bases, and the junction held 5 bases outside the gene matches. CDR3 length: 14 residues. From germline, CDR1 is MNHEY and CDR2 SMNVEV (reference sequence). The CDR3: CASSDRDRDYEQYF. The CDR3 coding sequence is TGTGCCAGCAGTGACCGGGACAGGGACTACGAGCAGTACTTC.

V gene TRBV19 combines with J gene TRBJ2-5; no clear D. The CDR3 spans 14 residues. The germline CDR1 and CDR2 sequences are LNHDA and SQIVND (reference sequence). Deletions cut 5 bases from V and 1 base from J, with 11 bases between. CDR3 nucleotides: TGTGCCAGTAGTGAGGCCACCGGCCAAGAGACCCAGTACTTC. It encodes CASSEATGQETQYF.

The chain combines TRBV5-5 with TRBJ1-5, with a tentative D call TRBD1 (6 bases). The CDR3 totals 13 residues. From germline, CDR1 is SGHKS and CDR2 YYEKEE (reference sequence). Trimming removed 9 bases from V and 5 bases from J, with 15 bases in between. The CDR3 DNA sequence: TGTGCCACGGGCTGGGGGCCCGATCAGCCCCAGCATTTT. Amino acid sequence: CATGWGPDQPQHF.

The chain recombines TRBV5-6 with TRBJ2-5; D perhaps matches TRBD1 (6 bases). V was cut by 4 bases and J by 5 bases, with 18 bases left in between. The CDR3 covers 15 residues. Germline lookup yields CDR1 SGHDT and CDR2 YYEEEE. The CDR3 loop is CASSPGVGAGETQYF. CDR3 coding DNA: TGTGCCAGCAGCCCAGGGGTGGGGGCAGGGGAGACCCAGTACTTC.

This chain uses TRBV27 with TRBJ2-5; D possibly corresponds to TRBD1 (6 bases). The CDR3 consists of 14 residues. V gave up 3 bases and J gave up 3 bases, with 11 bases separating them. Per the germline V gene, CDR1 is MNHEY and CDR2 is SMNVEV (reference sequence). The CDR3 loop is CASSFFGQKETQYF. In nucleotides, the CDR3 is TGTGCCAGCAGTTTTTTTGGACAGAAAGAGACCCAGTACTTC.

The CDR3: CASSFRREDTEAFF. Here the CDR3 DNA reads TGTGCCAGCAGCTTTCGTAGGGAGGACACTGAAGCTTTCTTT. The genes are TRBV7-2 and TRBJ1-1; D ambiguous. CDR1 SGHTA and CDR2 FQGNSA come from the germline V gene. With 3 bases removed from V and 3 bases from J, the gap between germline ends came to 11 bases. The CDR3 runs 14 residues.

The chain uses TRBV4-2 and TRBJ2-6; D remains unclear. Germline V gives CDR1 LGHNA, CDR2 YNFKEQ. This CDR3 comprises 16 residues. Trimming took 2 bases from V and 2 from J, leaving 10 bases between them. This chain's CDR3 is CASSQRGFPGANVLTF. The CDR3 DNA reads as TGTGCCAGCAGCCAAAGAGGATTCCCTGGGGCCAACGTCCTGACTTTC.

V is TRBV4-1 and J is TRBJ2-2; 10 positions agree with TRBD2. Germline V gene data show CDR1 as MGHRA and CDR2 as YSYEKL. The CDR3 covers 18 residues. Losses at the gene ends were 0 bases for V and 2 bases for J; bases not matched to a gene: 6. The DNA of the CDR3 is TGCGCCAGCAGCCAAGAGGGGGGACTAGCGACTAACACCGGGGAGCTGTTTTTT. Translation gives CASSQEGGLATNTGELFF.

This clone came up once. The CDR3 reads CASSLDGGRASSEQFF. In nucleotides, the CDR3 is TGTGCCAGCAGCTTAGACGGCGGGAGGGCCTCTAGTGAGCAGTTCTTC. The chain joins TRBV7-2 to TRBJ2-1; 9 bases line up with TRBD2. The CDR3 is 16 amino acids. Germline trimming cut 1 base from V and 9 bases from J; bases unmatched to any gene: 10. CDR1 and CDR2 from the germline V gene are SGHTA and FQGNSA.

V and J are TRBV13 and TRBJ1-6, with D hard to call. Per germline, CDR1 PRHDT and CDR2 FYEKMQ (reference sequence). The V and J ends lost 9 bases and 19 bases respectively, with 19 bases between them. The CDR3 consists of 11 residues. Here the CDR3 reads CASFEGPYKHF. In DNA form, the CDR3 reads TGTGCCAGTTTTGAGGGTCCTTATAAGCACTTT.

About this clone: Other DNA sequences from this sample encode an identical CDR3 as well. DNA for the CDR3: TGTGCCAGCAGCTTACTTAATTCACCCCTCCACTTT. Its protein product is CASSLLNSPLHF. The chain joins TRBV6-5 to TRBJ1-6; no clear D. CDR3 length: 12 amino acids. From germline, CDR1 is MNHEY and CDR2 SVGAGI. V was clipped by 6 bases and J by 6 bases, with 6 bases between them.

The V gene is TRBV5-5, the J gene TRBJ2-2; D is undetermined. Trimming took off 0 bases at V and 1 base at J, with 10 bases between the two ends. This CDR3 comprises 16 residues. Germline assignment: CDR1 SGHKS and CDR2 YYEKEE (reference sequence). CDR3 protein: CASSLDQYRNTGELFF. In DNA form, the CDR3 reads TGTGCCAGCAGCTTGGATCAGTACAGGAACACCGGGGAGCTGTTTTTT.

A few counts support this clone. The chain has TRBV6-5 and TRBJ2-1; D perhaps matches TRBD1 (5 bases). The CDR3 contains 16 residues. Germline assignment: CDR1 MNHEY and CDR2 SVGAGI. V was trimmed by 1 base and J by 6 bases, leaving 16 bases between them. CDR3 bases: TGTGCCAGCAGTTACTTTTATACAGACAGTTCCAATGAGCAGTTCTTC. Protein sequence: CASSYFYTDSSNEQFF.

The DNA for the CDR3 is TGTGCCAGCAGCCACCACGCGCGGGGAGATACGCAGTATTTT. As protein: CASSHHARGDTQYF. The rearrangement joins TRBV3-1 (or the pseudogene TRBV3-2) to TRBJ2-3, with D perhaps TRBD2 (6 bases). The CDR3 contains 14 residues. Germline V gene sequence: CDR1 LGHDT, CDR2 YNNKEL (reference sequence). V lost 3 bases to trimming and J lost 5 bases, with 12 bases between them.

This chain connects TRBV7-6 to TRBJ2-7; 12 nucleotides match TRBD2. After removal of 5 bases from V and 2 bases from J, the junction contained 4 bases not matched to a gene. This CDR3 region has 15 residues. Germline CDR1 reads SGHVS; CDR2 reads FNYEAQ. The CDR3 region is CASSLTSGGTYEQYF. CDR3 coding DNA: TGTGCCAGCAGCCTGACTAGCGGGGGAACCTACGAGCAGTACTTC.

The chain is built from TRBV5-1 and TRBJ1-1; TRBD1 agrees at 9 bases. The CDR3 contains 15 residues. In germline, CDR1 is SGHRS, CDR2 YFSETQ. The J segment lost 3 bases and the V segment lost 0 bases, leaving 3 bases of the junction unmatched. CDR3 nucleotides: TGCGCCAGCAGCTTGGGACAGGGGGGGCACACTGAAGCTTTCTTT. It translates to CASSLGQGGHTEAFF.

The V call is TRBV6-5, the J call TRBJ2-5, with 8 bases matching TRBD1. The V segment lost 2 bases and the J segment 3 bases; nucleotides outside the gene matches: 5. The CDR3 covers 15 residues. Looked up from germline, CDR1 is MNHEY and CDR2 is SVGAGI. The CDR3 is CASSYTHRGEETQYF. The CDR3 DNA follows: TGTGCCAGCAGTTACACGCACAGGGGGGAAGAGACCCAGTACTTC.

Points on this clone: The junction does not match germline at one end; this may be a read error. The chain is built from TRBV11-2 and TRBJ2-7; 10 nucleotides align to TRBD1. Germline loops: CDR1 SGHAT, CDR2 FQNNGV. The CDR3 is made up of 15 amino acids. For the CDR3, the DNA is TGTGCCAGCAACTTAGGGGGGACAGGGGCCCCCGAGCAGTACTTC. Translation gives CASNLGGTGAPEQYF.

J is TRBJ2-1 and V is TRBV4-1, with 9 nucleotides matching TRBD1. The V gene's germline CDR1 is MGHRA and CDR2 YSYEKL. There are 15 residues in the CDR3. J was trimmed by 7 bases and V by 4 bases; bases with no gene match: 8. In DNA form, the CDR3 reads TGCGCCAGCAGCCTTCTGGGACAGGGTTTAAATGAGCAGTTCTTC. It translates to CASSLLGQGLNEQFF.

The chain joins TRBV11-3 to TRBJ1-1; D unclear. The CDR3 loop spans 15 amino acids. Trimming pared 0 bases from V and 1 base from J, leaving 9 bases between. Germline CDR1 is SGHNT and CDR2 is YENEEA. DNA of the CDR3: TGTGCCAGCAGCTTAGATCCCAGGCGGAACACTGAAGCTTTCTTT. Its protein is CASSLDPRRNTEAFF.

The chain recombines TRBV4-1 with TRBJ2-1; D is unresolved. V was pared by 3 bases and J by 7 bases, with 4 bases between. Germline V gene lookup returns CDR1 MGHRA and CDR2 YSYEKL. This CDR3 is 11 amino acids long. The CDR3 reads CASSHQNEQFF. CDR3 DNA: TGCGCCAGCAGCCATCAAAATGAGCAGTTCTTC.